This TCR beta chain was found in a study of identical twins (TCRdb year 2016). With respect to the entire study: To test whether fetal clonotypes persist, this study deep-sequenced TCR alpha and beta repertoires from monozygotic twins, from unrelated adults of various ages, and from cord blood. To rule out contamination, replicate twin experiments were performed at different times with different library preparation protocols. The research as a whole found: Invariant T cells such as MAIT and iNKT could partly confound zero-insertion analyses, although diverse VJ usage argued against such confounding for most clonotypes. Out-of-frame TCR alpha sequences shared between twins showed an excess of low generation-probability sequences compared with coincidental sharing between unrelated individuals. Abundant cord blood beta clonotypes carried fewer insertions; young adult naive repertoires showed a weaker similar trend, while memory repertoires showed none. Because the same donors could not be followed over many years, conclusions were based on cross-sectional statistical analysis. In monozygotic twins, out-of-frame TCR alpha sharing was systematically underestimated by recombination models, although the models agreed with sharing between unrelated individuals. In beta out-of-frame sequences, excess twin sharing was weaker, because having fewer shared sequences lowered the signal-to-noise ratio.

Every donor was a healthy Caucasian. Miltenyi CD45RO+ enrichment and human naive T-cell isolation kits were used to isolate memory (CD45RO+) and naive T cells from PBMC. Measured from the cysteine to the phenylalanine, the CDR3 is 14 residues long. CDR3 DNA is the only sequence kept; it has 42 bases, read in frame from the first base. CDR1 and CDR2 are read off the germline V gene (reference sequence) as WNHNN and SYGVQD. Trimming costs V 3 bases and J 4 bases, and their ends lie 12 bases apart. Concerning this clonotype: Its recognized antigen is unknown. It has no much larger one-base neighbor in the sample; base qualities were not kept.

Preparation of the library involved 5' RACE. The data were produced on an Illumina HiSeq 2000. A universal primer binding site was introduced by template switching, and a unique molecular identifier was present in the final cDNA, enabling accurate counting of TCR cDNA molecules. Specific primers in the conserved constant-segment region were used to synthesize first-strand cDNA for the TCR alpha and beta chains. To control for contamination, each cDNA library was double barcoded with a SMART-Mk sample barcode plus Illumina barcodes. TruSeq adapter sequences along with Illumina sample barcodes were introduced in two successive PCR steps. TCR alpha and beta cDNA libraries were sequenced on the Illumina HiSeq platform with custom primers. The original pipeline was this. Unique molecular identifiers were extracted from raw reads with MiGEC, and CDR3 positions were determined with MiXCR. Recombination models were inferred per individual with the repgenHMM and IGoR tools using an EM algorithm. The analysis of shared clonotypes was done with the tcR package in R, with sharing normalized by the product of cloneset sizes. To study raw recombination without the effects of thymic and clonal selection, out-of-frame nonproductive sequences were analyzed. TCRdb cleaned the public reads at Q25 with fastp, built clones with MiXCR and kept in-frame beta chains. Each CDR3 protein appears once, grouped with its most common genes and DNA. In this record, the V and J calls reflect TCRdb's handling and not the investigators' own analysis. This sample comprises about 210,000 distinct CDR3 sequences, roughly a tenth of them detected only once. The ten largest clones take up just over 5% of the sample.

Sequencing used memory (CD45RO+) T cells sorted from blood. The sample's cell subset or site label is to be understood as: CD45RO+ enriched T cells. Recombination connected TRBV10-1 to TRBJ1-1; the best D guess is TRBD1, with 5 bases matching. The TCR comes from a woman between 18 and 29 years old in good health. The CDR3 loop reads CASSEAGSGTEAFF. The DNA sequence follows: TGCGCCAGCAGTGAAGCAGGGTCGGGCACTGAAGCTTTCTTT.